The 2 T cell receptor beta chains in this list originate from one sample, sequenced in a study of blood T cell repertoires in COVID-19. Clones were read by immunoSEQ multiplex PCR, and TCRdb kept only the in-frame ones, dropping some. The sample gives just under 300,000 clones, around 87% of which show up once; over 1% is in the top ten. The sequenced material came from peripheral blood. The source of these receptors is a man in his 70s with acute or convalescent COVID-19.

The V call is TRBV19, the J call TRBJ2-7, with D possibly matching TRBD1 (6 bases). CDR3 length equals 15 residues. Trimming stripped 5 bases from V and 3 bases from J, with 17 bases between. CDR1 is LNHDA, CDR2 SQIVND, per germline (reference sequence). The CDR3 nucleotides are TGTGCCAGTAGTGAAGCGGACAGTCTCCGCTACGAGCAGTACTTC. Translation: CASSEADSLRYEQYF.

The rearrangement uses TRBV10-3 and TRBJ1-1; possibly TRBD1 for D (5 bases). V was clipped by 4 bases and J by 7 bases, with 10 bases between them. CDR1 and CDR2 from the germline V gene are ENHRY and SYGVKD. CDR3 length: 12 residues. Here the CDR3 reads CAISVGPGEAFF. In DNA, the CDR3 is TGTGCCATCAGTGTGGGGCCAGGTGAAGCTTTCTTT.